These 20 T cell receptor beta chains were sequenced from one sample in a study of cytomegalovirus exposure and HLA in healthy donors. The PCR had 60 Vbeta and 13 Jbeta primers. Assay: immunoSEQ multiplex PCR; the TCRdb copy retains only in-frame clones and omits some. This sample has about 160,000 clones; roughly 80% occur once, and the top ten carry roughly 1.2%. Sequencing was carried out using PBMCs. These receptors were collected from a woman between 50 and 59 years old in good health and CMV-seronegative.

The chain couples TRBV19 to TRBJ2-5, with 10 bases lining up with TRBD1. The CDR3 has 16 amino acids. Germline loops: CDR1 LNHDA, CDR2 SQIVND (reference sequence). Trimming took 3 bases from V and 5 from J; bases not matched to a gene: 9. The CDR3 protein is CASSIVPGQGRETQYF. As DNA, the CDR3 is TGTGCCAGTAGTATTGTCCCGGGACAGGGGAGGGAGACCCAGTACTTC.

The rearrangement links TRBV13 to TRBJ2-2; 8 bases are a match to TRBD2. Germline lookup yields CDR1 PRHDT and CDR2 FYEKMQ (reference sequence). The CDR3 is made up of 16 amino acids. The trim removed 4 bases at V and 4 bases at J, leaving 8 bases unmatched. The CDR3 loop reads CASSSAGRGATGELFF. The CDR3, as DNA: TGTGCCAGCAGCTCGGCGGGGCGGGGGGCCACCGGGGAGCTGTTTTTT.

The rearrangement links TRBV2 to TRBJ2-7, with 8 bases fitting TRBD1. Per the germline V gene, CDR1 is SNHLY and CDR2 is FYNNEI. V was clipped by 11 bases and J by 3 bases; unmatched bases: 12. This CDR3 has 14 residues. The DNA for the CDR3 is TGTGCCGCATTAAAACAGGGGGATGACTACGAGCAGTACTTC. Protein product: CAALKQGDDYEQYF.

V gene TRBV5-4 combines with J gene TRBJ2-7; TRBD2 matches 11 bases. CDR3 size: 15 residues. The trim removed 4 bases at V and 2 bases at J, leaving 5 bases unmatched. Germline loops: CDR1 SGHNT, CDR2 YYREEE (reference sequence). The CDR3 DNA reads TGTGCCAGCAGCCCGGGACTAGCGGATACCTACGAGCAGTACTTC. It translates to CASSPGLADTYEQYF.

This rearrangement joins TRBV5-1 to TRBJ2-7; 7 nucleotides agree with TRBD1. The CDR3 extends over 16 amino acids. Germline CDR1 and CDR2: SGHRS and YFSETQ. The ends lost 3 bases at V and 1 base at J; junction bases unmatched: 10. CDR3 residues: CASSSSGTATSYEQYF. The CDR3 coding sequence is TGCGCCAGCAGCTCATCCGGGACAGCCACTTCCTACGAGCAGTACTTC.

The genes are TRBV28 and TRBJ1-1; 8 bases line up with TRBD1. CDR3 length: 17 residues. The J segment lost 11 bases and the V segment lost 10 bases, leaving 27 bases of the junction unmatched. Germline V gene lookup returns CDR1 MDHEN and CDR2 SYDVKM. CDR3 sequence (DNA): TGTGCCAACACCCCTCCCGGGACAGGCTACGGAGTTGGTCGGGCTTTCTTT. Translating it yields CANTPPGTGYGVGRAFF.

This clone was seen a single time. CDR3 DNA: TGTGCCTGGAGTGTACTGGGACTAGCGGAGTGGGTCAATGAGCAGTTCTTC. This codes for CAWSVLGLAEWVNEQFF. This chain uses TRBV30 with TRBJ2-1; TRBD2 agrees at 11 bases. Germline CDR1 GTSNPN, CDR2 SVGIG (reference sequence). J lost 6 bases, V lost 0 bases, and 10 bases had no gene match. The CDR3 is 17 residues long.

The chain carries TRBV23-1 and TRBJ1-4, with 11 positions matching TRBD1. TRBV23-1 is recorded as an ORF, its role being uncertain. V was clipped by 8 bases and J by 7 bases; unmatched bases: 6. The CDR3 extends over 14 amino acids. The CDR3 sequence is CASAPGQGVEKLFF. In DNA, the CDR3 is TGCGCCAGCGCCCCGGGACAGGGGGTTGAAAAACTGTTTTTT.

This clone was counted a few times. The chain joins TRBV28 to TRBJ2-7, with no clear D. CDR1 MDHEN and CDR2 SYDVKM come from the germline V gene. This CDR3 comprises 12 residues. The germline V and J ends were trimmed by 2 bases and 4 bases, with 6 bases remaining between them. The CDR3 spells CASSLVSYEQYF. The CDR3 nucleotides read TGTGCCAGCAGTTTAGTGAGTTACGAGCAGTACTTC. Combining the CDR3 with reference TRBV28 and TRBJ2-7 gives the whole variable domain DVKVTQSSRYLVKRTGEKVFLECVQDMDHENMFWYRQDPGLGLRLIYFSYDVKMKEKGDIPEGYSVSREKKERFSLILESASTNQTSMYLCASSLVSYEQYFGPGTRLTVT.

V usage is TRBV11-3 and J usage is TRBJ2-4; TRBD2 is a possible D gene (6 bases). V was shortened by 1 base and J by 1 base, with 11 bases between the two germline ends. The CDR3 covers 16 residues. The germline CDR1 and CDR2 sequences are SGHNT and YENEEA. The CDR3 reads CASSLGRERAKNIQYF. The DNA of the CDR3 is TGTGCCAGCAGCTTAGGGAGGGAGCGGGCCAAAAACATTCAGTACTTC.

This chain links TRBV7-2 with TRBJ1-2, with D perhaps TRBD1 (5 bases). Deletions cut 4 bases from V and 2 bases from J, with 11 bases between. There are 14 residues in the CDR3. The germline V gene has CDR1 SGHTA and CDR2 FQGNSA. The DNA of the CDR3 is TGTGCCAGCAGCTATAGGGGTAGAAACTATGGCTACACCTTC. It is translated as CASSYRGRNYGYTF. Supplemented by reference TRBV7-2 and TRBJ1-2, the full variable domain reads GAGVSQSPSNKVTEKGKDVELRCDPISGHTALYWYRQSLGQGLEFLIYFQGNSAPDKSGLPSDRFSAERTGGSVSTLTIQRTQQEDSAVYLCASSYRGRNYGYTFGSGTRLTVV.

The CDR3 loop is CASYQTGYPHEQYF. CDR3 DNA: TGTGCCAGTTATCAGACAGGGTATCCCCACGAGCAGTACTTC. The genes are TRBV27 and TRBJ2-7; 7 bases align to TRBD1. Germline CDR1 is MNHEY and CDR2 is SMNVEV (reference sequence). J gave up 5 bases and V 9 bases, and 13 bases lay outside the gene matches. CDR3 length: 14 residues.

The V call is TRBV10-2, the J call TRBJ2-7; tentative D call: TRBD1 (6 bases). The CDR3 runs 11 residues. V was shortened by 9 bases and J by 4 bases, with 10 bases between the two germline ends. CDR1 is WSHSY and CDR2 is SAAADI in the germline V gene. The CDR3 loop is CASLQGYEQYF. The CDR3 nucleotides read TGCGCCAGTTTACAGGGTTACGAGCAGTACTTC.

The chain carries TRBV5-1 and TRBJ2-7; a possible D gene is TRBD1 (5 bases). V gave up 3 bases and J gave up 2 bases, with 12 bases separating them. Germline V gene lookup returns CDR1 SGHRS and CDR2 YFSETQ. This CDR3 has 14 amino acids. The CDR3 region is CASSSVGQTYEQYF. CDR3 nucleotides: TGCGCCAGCAGCTCGGTAGGACAAACCTACGAGCAGTACTTC.

The rearrangement links TRBV7-2 to TRBJ2-1; D is unresolved. In germline, CDR1 is SGHTA, CDR2 FQGNSA. This CDR3 comprises 15 residues. V was shortened by 5 bases and J by 1 base, with 12 bases between the two germline ends. The chain's CDR3 is CASSPSVSSYNEQFF. Here the CDR3 DNA reads TGTGCCAGCAGCCCAAGCGTTTCGTCCTACAATGAGCAGTTCTTC.

V usage is TRBV27 and J usage is TRBJ2-3, with D unclear. Germline-derived CDR1 and CDR2 are MNHEY and SMNVEV (reference sequence). The V end lost 2 bases, the J end lost 4 bases, and 13 bases lay between the germline ends. The length of the CDR3 is 15 residues. DNA of the CDR3: TGTGCCAGCAGTTTACGAGGATTGAAGGCAGATACGCAGTATTTT. Its translation: CASSLRGLKADTQYF.

The chain has TRBV18 and TRBJ1-5; 8 bases map to TRBD1. The junction had 7 bases not matched to a gene; V was cut back by 6 bases and J by 12 bases. The CDR3 extends over 12 amino acids. CDR1 is KGHSH and CDR2 is LQKENI in the germline V gene. The CDR3 sequence: CASSPWTGLQHF. In DNA form, the CDR3 reads TGTGCCAGCTCTCCCTGGACAGGGCTCCAGCATTTT.

Only a few counts were recorded for this clone. The V and J genes are TRBV6-1 and TRBJ1-6, with a possible D match to TRBD1 (6 bases). V lost 4 bases to trimming and J lost 14 bases, with 15 bases between them. Germline CDR1 is MNHNS and CDR2 is SASEGT. The CDR3 spans 13 residues. The CDR3 spells CASSGLTGHTLHF. The CDR3 DNA sequence: TGTGCCAGCAGTGGTCTAACAGGGCATACCCTCCACTTT.

The chain links TRBV6-5 to TRBJ1-2, with TRBD1 matching over 7 bases. The V gene's germline CDR1 is MNHEY and CDR2 SVGAGI. The V segment lost 7 bases and the J segment 6 bases; nucleotides outside the gene matches: 8. The CDR3 runs to 13 residues. CDR3 DNA sequence: TGTGCCAGCACCCGCCAAGGGGGCCATGGCTACACCTTC. Its protein product is CASTRQGGHGYTF.

The gene calls are TRBV28 and TRBJ2-7; D uncertain. Germline V gene sequence: CDR1 MDHEN, CDR2 SYDVKM. CDR3 size: 11 residues. V gave up 3 bases and J gave up 4 bases, with 4 bases separating them. CDR3 sequence: CASSFQYEQYF. CDR3 in DNA: TGTGCCAGCAGTTTCCAATACGAGCAGTACTTC.